The 20 T cell receptor beta chains listed next were all sequenced from one sample in a study of blood T cell repertoires in COVID-19. The table came from immunoSEQ multiplex PCR; TCRdb's copy has only in-frame clones and leaves some out. The profile shows about 400,000 clones, around 86% of them singletons. The specimen was peripheral blood. The receptors derive from a woman between 25 and 40 years old with active or convalescent COVID-19.

The chain employs TRBV6-5 and TRBJ1-2; D remains ambiguous. CDR3 length: 12 residues. V lost 6 bases to trimming and J lost 2 bases, with 7 bases between them. Germline CDR1 and CDR2: MNHEY and SVGAGI. The CDR3 protein is CASSEGNYGYTF. CDR3 DNA sequence: TGTGCCAGCAGCGAGGGAAACTATGGCTACACCTTC.

This chain connects TRBV6-5 to TRBJ1-2; D is ambiguous. The CDR3 runs to 12 residues. Trimming cost V 3 bases and J 5 bases, with 7 bases left between them. CDR1 MNHEY and CDR2 SVGAGI come from the germline V gene. CDR3 in amino acids: CASSYGGYGYTF. The CDR3 DNA reads TGTGCCAGCAGTTATGGAGGGTATGGCTACACCTTC.

Written as DNA, the CDR3 is TGCGCCAGCAGCCTGGGACTAGCGGGAGTGGGTGAGCAGTTCTTC. Translated, it gives CASSLGLAGVGEQFF. The rearrangement joins TRBV4-1 to TRBJ2-1, with 14 nucleotides matching TRBD2. From germline, CDR1 is MGHRA and CDR2 YSYEKL. V lost 4 bases to trimming and J lost 9 bases; unmatched junction nucleotides: 5. The CDR3 has 15 amino acids.

The chain couples TRBV7-8 to TRBJ1-2, with 7 bases aligning to TRBD1. Unmatched junction bases numbered 2, after V lost 1 base and J lost 6 bases. From germline, CDR1 is SGHVS and CDR2 FQNEAQ. The CDR3 loop spans 13 amino acids. In nucleotides, the CDR3 is TGTGCCAGCAGCTTAGACAGGGGAAATGGCTACACCTTC. Translating it yields CASSLDRGNGYTF.

This clone was seen a few times. This rearrangement joins TRBV28 to TRBJ1-4; D possibly corresponds to TRBD1 (6 bases). Germline V gene lookup returns CDR1 MDHEN and CDR2 SYDVKM. The CDR3 totals 15 residues. V lost 5 bases, J lost 8 bases, and 18 bases lay in between. CDR3 bases: TGTGCCAGCAGTATTTACAGGGTCGGTCAGGAAAAACTGTTTTTT. It codes for CASSIYRVGQEKLFF.

The chain combines TRBV7-9 with TRBJ1-3, with D possibly matching TRBD1 (5 bases). This CDR3 spans 16 amino acids. V lost 1 base and J lost 7, with 17 bases in between. Germline values: CDR1 SEHNR, CDR2 FQNEAQ (reference sequence). This CDR3 reads CASSLETWRGENTIYF. DNA for the CDR3: TGTGCCAGCAGCTTAGAGACGTGGCGGGGCGAGAACACCATATATTTT.

Concerning this clone itself: Within the sample, other DNA sequences also encode this same CDR3. The J gene is TRBJ2-3, the V gene TRBV6-1, with TRBD2 matching 7 bases. Germline V gene lookup returns CDR1 MNHNS and CDR2 SASEGT. The junction had 2 bases not matched to a gene; V was cut back by 1 base and J by 4 bases. The CDR3 length is 14 residues. Here the CDR3 DNA reads TGTGCCAGCAGTGAAGGCGGGGGTGCAGATACGCAGTATTTT. Amino acid sequence: CASSEGGGADTQYF.

The gene calls are TRBV23-1 and TRBJ2-7, with D possibly TRBD1 on 6 matching bases. TRBV23-1 is identified as an open reading frame with a role that is uncertain. The CDR3 totals 15 residues. The V end was cut by 3 bases, the J end by 3 bases, with 15 bases between. CDR3 bases: TGCGCCAGCAGTCAGAGGGGGAGTGTCGGCTACGAGCAGTACTTC. It is translated as CASSQRGSVGYEQYF.

This clone was seen just once. This chain uses TRBV3-1 (or the pseudogene TRBV3-2) with TRBJ2-1, with TRBD2 matching 9 bases. V lost 1 base, J lost 4 bases, and 2 bases stayed unmatched. CDR1 LGHDT and CDR2 YNNKEL come from the germline V gene (reference sequence). The CDR3 is 15 amino acids. The CDR3 coding sequence is TGTGCCAGCAGCCAAGCCCTAGCGGGATACAATGAGCAGTTCTTC. Its protein product is CASSQALAGYNEQFF.

Only one count was recorded for this clone. The genes are TRBV6-2 or TRBV6-3 and TRBJ2-3; 13 bases agree with TRBD2. CDR1 is MNHEY and CDR2 is SVGEGT in the germline V gene. The CDR3 has 15 residues. The trim removed 6 bases at V and 1 base at J, leaving 1 base unmatched. In DNA, the CDR3 is TGTGCCAGCAGCGGACTAGCGGGGGGCACAGATACGCAGTATTTT. This sequence encodes CASSGLAGGTDTQYF.

The chain is built from TRBV18 and TRBJ1-6, with 8 bases that match TRBD1. The germline CDR1 and CDR2 sequences are KGHSH and LQKENI. This CDR3 spans 13 amino acids. V lost 6 bases and J lost 11; bases outside the gene matches: 6. The DNA of the CDR3 is TGTGCCAGCTCCGGACAGGGCGGGCCACCCCTCCACTTT. Its protein product is CASSGQGGPPLHF.

The chain combines TRBV5-4 with TRBJ1-2; D remains unclear. The CDR3 loop spans 11 amino acids. V was cut by 3 bases and J by 2 bases, with 2 bases left in between. Per the germline V gene, CDR1 is SGHNT and CDR2 is YYREEE (reference sequence). The chain's CDR3 is CASSSNYGYTF. CDR3 DNA: TGTGCCAGCAGCTCAAACTATGGCTACACCTTC.

This rearrangement joins TRBV5-1 to TRBJ1-2; 10 bases line up with TRBD1. Germline CDR1 reads SGHRS; CDR2 reads YFSETQ. CDR3 size: 14 residues. V was clipped by 0 bases and J by 5 bases; unmatched bases: 1. CDR3 in amino acids: CASSLGQGAYGYTF. The DNA of the CDR3 is TGCGCCAGCAGCTTGGGACAGGGGGCATATGGCTACACCTTC.

V and J are TRBV4-1 and TRBJ2-7; 8 nucleotides align to TRBD1. CDR3 size: 14 residues. In germline, CDR1 is MGHRA, CDR2 YSYEKL. The trim removed 1 base at V and 3 bases at J, leaving 2 bases unmatched. CDR3 DNA: TGCGCCAGCAGCCAAGGCGGGACAGGCTACGAGCAGTACTTC. Translated, it gives CASSQGGTGYEQYF.

This rearrangement joins TRBV6-5 to TRBJ1-5, with D possibly being TRBD1 (5 bases). Germline CDR1 MNHEY, CDR2 SVGAGI. With 6 bases removed from V and 4 bases from J, the gap between germline ends came to 13 bases. The CDR3 has 14 residues. CDR3 sequence (DNA): TGTGCCAGCAGCGGGGGGATTGGGAATCAGCCCCAGCATTTT. Residues: CASSGGIGNQPQHF.

Of note for this clone: The identical CDR3 is also encoded by other nucleotide sequences in the sample. The CDR3 reads CASSLDRYNEQFF. Written as DNA, the CDR3 is TGTGCCAGCAGTCTCGACAGATACAATGAGCAGTTCTTC. The genes are TRBV27 and TRBJ2-1; possibly TRBD1 for D (5 bases). This CDR3 region has 13 residues. Looked up from germline, CDR1 is MNHEY and CDR2 is SMNVEV (reference sequence). V dropped 5 bases and J dropped 4 bases, with 9 bases sitting between them.

The rearrangement uses TRBV5-6 and TRBJ1-2, with 7 bases that match TRBD1. Germline V CDR1 and CDR2: SGHDT, YYEEEE. The V segment lost 0 bases and the J segment 1 base; nucleotides outside the gene matches: 6. The CDR3 length is 16 residues. The CDR3 region has the DNA TGTGCCAGCAGCTTGGTAGAGGGGGCGGATAACTATGGCTACACCTTC. It translates to CASSLVEGADNYGYTF.

This chain links TRBV18 with TRBJ1-6, with 9 bases aligning to TRBD1. V gave up 6 bases and J gave up 10 bases; unmatched junction bases: 7. Germline V gene lookup returns CDR1 KGHSH and CDR2 LQKENI. The CDR3 length is 14 residues. The CDR3 spells CASSENGQGSPLHF. The CDR3 region has the DNA TGTGCCAGCTCCGAAAACGGACAGGGGTCACCCCTCCACTTT.

V usage is TRBV2 and J usage is TRBJ2-7; D possibly corresponds to TRBD2 (5 bases). Trimming left V 7 bases short and J 5 bases short, with 12 bases between. The CDR3 has 12 amino acids. Germline V gives CDR1 SNHLY, CDR2 FYNNEI. CDR3 in amino acids: CASTRERNEQYF. The CDR3 bases are TGTGCCAGCACGAGGGAGCGGAACGAGCAGTACTTC.

V and J are TRBV6-5 and TRBJ2-3, with 10 bases matching TRBD2. V was clipped by 8 bases and J by 5 bases; unmatched bases: 10. CDR1 and CDR2 from the germline V gene are MNHEY and SVGAGI. The CDR3 loop spans 15 amino acids. CDR3 sequence reads: CASSSLAGEVDTQYF. The CDR3, as DNA: TGTGCCAGCTCTTCGCTAGCGGGGGAGGTAGATACGCAGTATTTT.